A selection of T cell receptor beta chains follows, all from one sample in a study of cytomegalovirus exposure and HLA in healthy donors. Only in-frame clones appear in the TCRdb table, and some are missing; sequencing was by immunoSEQ multiplex PCR. The sample includes approximately 170,000 clones, 75% to 90% of them seen just once. The sample was PBMCs. The receptors come from a man between 18 and 35 years old in good health and CMV-seropositive. CDR3s include the opening cysteine and the closing phenylalanine or tryptophan. The D gene is left open where the match is weak. Clone size is shown for a subset of rows, as once, few, many or a class of expanded clone.

size	V	D	J	DNA	CDR3
-	TRBV28	TRBD1	TRBJ1-2	TGTGCCAGCAGTCTTGGGCAGGGGGCCGACTATGGCTACACCTTC	CASSLGQGADYGYTF
once	TRBV21-1	-	TRBJ2-1	TGTGCCAGCAGACCCCGAGGGGGACAGGGGGCCTACAATGAGCAGTTCTTC	CASRPRGGQGAYNEQFF
few	TRBV30	TRBD2	TRBJ2-3	TGTGCCTGGAGTTCGGGCGGGGGTAGGGGCACAGATACGCAGTATTTT	CAWSSGGGRGTDTQYF
-	TRBV9	-	TRBJ2-5	TGTGCCAGCAGCGTAGACAGGACCCAAGAGACCCAGTACTTC	CASSVDRTQETQYF
once	TRBV4-1	TRBD2	TRBJ2-2	TGCGCCAGCAGCCAACACTCTTTTGCGGGGGTAACCGGGGAGCTGTTTTTT	CASSQHSFAGVTGELFF
-	TRBV2	TRBD2	TRBJ2-4	TGTGCCAGCAGTGAAATAGCGGGAGGGCCTCACATTCAGTACTTC	CASSEIAGGPHIQYF
-	TRBV5-4	TRBD2	TRBJ2-7	TGTGCCAGCAGCACGCGGACTAGCGGGAGTTCGGGCGAGCAGTACTTC	CASSTRTSGSSGEQYF
-	TRBV6-6	TRBD1	TRBJ2-7	TGTGCCAGCAGCCGCGACAGGGTTCTTTGCGAGCAGTACTTC	CASSRDRVLCEQYF
-	TRBV28	-	TRBJ1-2	TGTGCCAGCGCCTCGGGGATCGGCTATGGCTACACCTTC	CASASGIGYGYTF
-	TRBV7-8	-	TRBJ1-2	TGTGCCAGCAGCTTATTCGGGCAGGGTTCGGTTGGCTACACCTTC	CASSLFGQGSVGYTF
-	TRBV6-1	-	TRBJ1-1	TGTGCCAGCACCCTACGCGGGGGAACTGAAGCTTTCTTT	CASTLRGGTEAFF
-	TRBV5-5	TRBD1	TRBJ1-6	TGTGCCAGCAGCTTGCGGGACAGTGACTCACCCCTCCACTTT	CASSLRDSDSPLHF
-	TRBV25-1	-	TRBJ1-3	TGTGCCAGCAGTGAGTCTCTCGGGGGTTCTGGAAACACCATATATTTT	CASSESLGGSGNTIYF
-	TRBV5-1	-	TRBJ2-2	TGCGCCAGCAGCCGCACAGGGTCATCGAACACCGGGGAGCTGTTTTTT	CASSRTGSSNTGELFF
-	TRBV7-9	-	TRBJ1-1	TGTGCCAGCAGCCCGAACAGGGATGAAGCTTTCTTT	CASSPNRDEAFF
-	TRBV30	-	TRBJ1-4	TGTGCCTGGAGTAGAGGGACTAATGAAAAACTGTTTTTT	CAWSRGTNEKLFF
once	TRBV2	TRBD1	TRBJ1-5	TGTGCCAGCGGAGAGGATGGGACAGGGGGCACTCAGCCCCAGCATTTT	CASGEDGTGGTQPQHF
few	TRBV18	TRBD1	TRBJ2-7	TGTGCCAGCTCAACCGACAGGGTTGGATTCTACGAGCAGTACTTC	CASSTDRVGFYEQYF
-	TRBV5-1	TRBD1	TRBJ2-7	TGCGCCAGCAGCCCCGGGACAGGGATCAGGTACGAGCAGTACTTC	CASSPGTGIRYEQYF
-	TRBV7-2	-	TRBJ2-2	TGTGCCAGCAGCCCAAAGCTGACCGGGGAGCTGTTTTTT	CASSPKLTGELFF
few	TRBV27	TRBD1	TRBJ1-5	TGTGCCAGCAGTTTATCTGGGGACAGGCATTATAGCAATCAGCCCCAGCATTTT	CASSLSGDRHYSNQPQHF
-	TRBV2	TRBD1	TRBJ2-7	TGTGCCAGCAAAGGCACAGGGGGGACCTACGAGCAGTACTTC	CASKGTGGTYEQYF
-	TRBV29-1	-	TRBJ2-7	TGCAGCGTTGATCCGGGAAATCCCTACGAGCAGTACTTC	CSVDPGNPYEQYF
-	TRBV4-1	TRBD2	TRBJ2-1	TGCGCCAGCAGCCAAGAAACCAGCGGGGGGGCAGATGAGCAGTTCTTC	CASSQETSGGADEQFF
-	TRBV5-4	TRBD1	TRBJ1-2	TGTGCCAGCAGCTTGCCTACAGGGGCGAGGGATGGCTACACCTTC	CASSLPTGARDGYTF
-	TRBV4-1	-	TRBJ1-2	TGCGCCAGCAGCCAAGTCCATCAGGGTGGCTATGGCTACACCTTC	CASSQVHQGGYGYTF
-	TRBV6-5	-	TRBJ2-7	TGTGCCAGCAGTTATCAGGGTTCTTACGAGCAGTACTTC	CASSYQGSYEQYF
-	TRBV30	-	TRBJ2-1	TGTGCCTGGAGTGGGGACGGGGGTTACAATGAGCAGTTCTTC	CAWSGDGGYNEQFF
-	TRBV7-6	TRBD1	TRBJ2-3	TGTGCCAGCAGCTTAGAGTCGAGCAGGGGGAATGGGGGTACGCAGTATTTT	CASSLESSRGNGGTQYF
once	TRBV6-1	-	TRBJ2-7	TGTGCCAGCAGCGCGACAGGAGAAGGCTCCTACGAGCAGTACTTC	CASSATGEGSYEQYF
once	TRBV7-3	-	TRBJ2-2	TGTGCCAGCAGCTTATCTAGTTCCACCGGGGAGCTGTTTTTT	CASSLSSSTGELFF
-	TRBV30	-	TRBJ1-1	TGTGCCTTAAGTTTAGGGGGGAACACTGAAGCTTTCTTT	CALSLGGNTEAFF
-	TRBV2	-	TRBJ2-5	TGTGCCAGCAATCGGGGTGATAAGACCCAGTACTTC	CASNRGDKTQYF
-	TRBV15	TRBD1	TRBJ2-7	TGTGCCACCAGCAGGGATGGGACAGGGGGCTCCTACGAGCAGTACTTC	CATSRDGTGGSYEQYF
-	TRBV14	TRBD2	TRBJ2-7	TGTGCCAGCAGGGATAGCGGGGTTAGCTCCTACGAGCAGTACTTC	CASRDSGVSSYEQYF
-	TRBV7-8	TRBD2	TRBJ2-3	TGTGCCAGCAGCCACCCCGGGGGGGACGAGGGAACAGATACGCAGTATTTT	CASSHPGGDEGTDTQYF
once	TRBV6-1	-	TRBJ1-5	TGTGCCAGCACAGGGATTGGTCAGCCCCAGCATTTT	CASTGIGQPQHF
-	TRBV6-1	-	TRBJ2-7	TGTGCCAGCAGTGAAGGAACGGCGGCCTACGAGCAGTACTTC	CASSEGTAAYEQYF
-	TRBV4-1	-	TRBJ2-7	TGCGCCAGTCTGTCGACTGCCTACGAGCAGTACTTC	CASLSTAYEQYF
-	TRBV30	-	TRBJ1-3	TGTGCCTGGTCTACAGGCTTAGGTGGAAACACCATATATTTT	CAWSTGLGGNTIYF
-	TRBV7-9	-	TRBJ2-5	TGTGCCAGCAGTATAGAAGAGACCCAGTACTTC	CASSIEETQYF
-	TRBV5-1	TRBD1	TRBJ2-5	TGCGCCAGCAGCTTCGGACAGGGCCAAGAGACCCAGTACTTC	CASSFGQGQETQYF
-	TRBV29-1	TRBD1	TRBJ2-7	TGCAGCGTTGGTTGGACAGGGTCGTACGAGCAGTACTTC	CSVGWTGSYEQYF
-	TRBV6-5	TRBD1	TRBJ2-5	TGTGCCAGCAGTCGTAAACCGGGACAGGGAGAGACCCAGTACTTC	CASSRKPGQGETQYF
-	TRBV5-5	TRBD1	TRBJ1-2	TGTGCCAGCACTCTGGACAGGGGGACAGGCTACACCTTC	CASTLDRGTGYTF
-	TRBV28	TRBD2	TRBJ2-1	TGTGCCAGCAGAGCTAGCGGGGGGGGGCCGTATAATGAGCAGTTCTTC	CASRASGGGPYNEQFF
-	TRBV2	-	TRBJ2-7	TGTGCCAGCAGAAACAGGGATCACGGCTACGAGCAGTACTTC	CASRNRDHGYEQYF
few	TRBV5-1	TRBD1	TRBJ2-3	TGCGCCAGCGGGACAGGAAGCACAGATACGCAGTATTTT	CASGTGSTDTQYF
-	TRBV13	-	TRBJ1-4	TGTGCCAGCAGCCTGGGAGGGGCTAATGAAAAACTGTTTTTT	CASSLGGANEKLFF
once	TRBV2	TRBD1	TRBJ2-7	TGTGCCAGCAAAGACGGGACAGGCAAACCCTACGAGCAGTACTTC	CASKDGTGKPYEQYF
-	TRBV28	TRBD2	TRBJ2-7	TGTGCCAGCAGTATTATAGCGGGAGTGTCCTACGAGCAGTACTTC	CASSIIAGVSYEQYF
-	TRBV5-4	TRBD2	TRBJ2-7	TGTGCCAGCAGCTGGGGGGGAGACGGGAACGAGCAGTACTTC	CASSWGGDGNEQYF
-	TRBV5-1	TRBD1	TRBJ1-6	TGCGCCAGCAGCATCGCCGGACAGGCGGGTTCACCCCTCCACTTT	CASSIAGQAGSPLHF
few	TRBV5-4	TRBD1	TRBJ2-2	TGTGCCAGCAGCCCCGTCGGGACAGGGACCGGGGAGCTGTTTTTT	CASSPVGTGTGELFF
few	TRBV7-9	-	TRBJ2-7	TGTGCCAGCAGAGAACTCTCCTACGAGCAGTACTTC	CASRELSYEQYF